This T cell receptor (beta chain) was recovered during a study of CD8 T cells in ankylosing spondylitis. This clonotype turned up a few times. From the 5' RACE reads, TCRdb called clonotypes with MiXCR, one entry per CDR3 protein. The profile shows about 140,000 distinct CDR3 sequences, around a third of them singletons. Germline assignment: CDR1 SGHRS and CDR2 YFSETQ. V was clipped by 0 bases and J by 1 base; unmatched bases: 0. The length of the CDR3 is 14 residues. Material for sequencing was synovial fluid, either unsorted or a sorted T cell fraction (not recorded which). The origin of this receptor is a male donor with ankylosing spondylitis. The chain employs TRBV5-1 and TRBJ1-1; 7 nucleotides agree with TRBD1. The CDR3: CASSLEGANTEAFF. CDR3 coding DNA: TGCGCCAGCAGCTTGGAGGGGGCGAACACTGAAGCTTTCTTT.